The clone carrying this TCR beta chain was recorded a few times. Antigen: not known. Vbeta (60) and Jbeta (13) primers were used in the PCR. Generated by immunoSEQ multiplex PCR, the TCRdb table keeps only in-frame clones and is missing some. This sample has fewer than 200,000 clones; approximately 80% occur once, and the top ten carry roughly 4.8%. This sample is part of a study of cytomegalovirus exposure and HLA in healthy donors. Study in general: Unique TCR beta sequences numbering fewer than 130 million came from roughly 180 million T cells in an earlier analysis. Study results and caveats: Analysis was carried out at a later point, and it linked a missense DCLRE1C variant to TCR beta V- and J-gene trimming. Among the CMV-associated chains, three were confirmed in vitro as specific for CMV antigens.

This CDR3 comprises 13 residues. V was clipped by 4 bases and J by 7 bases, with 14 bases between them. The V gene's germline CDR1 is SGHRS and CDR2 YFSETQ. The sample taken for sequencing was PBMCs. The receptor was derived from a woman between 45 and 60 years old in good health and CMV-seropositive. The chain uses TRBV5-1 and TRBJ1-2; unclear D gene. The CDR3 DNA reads TGCGCCAGCAGCCCCGACATGTCTGGTGGCTACACCTTC. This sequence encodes CASSPDMSGGYTF.